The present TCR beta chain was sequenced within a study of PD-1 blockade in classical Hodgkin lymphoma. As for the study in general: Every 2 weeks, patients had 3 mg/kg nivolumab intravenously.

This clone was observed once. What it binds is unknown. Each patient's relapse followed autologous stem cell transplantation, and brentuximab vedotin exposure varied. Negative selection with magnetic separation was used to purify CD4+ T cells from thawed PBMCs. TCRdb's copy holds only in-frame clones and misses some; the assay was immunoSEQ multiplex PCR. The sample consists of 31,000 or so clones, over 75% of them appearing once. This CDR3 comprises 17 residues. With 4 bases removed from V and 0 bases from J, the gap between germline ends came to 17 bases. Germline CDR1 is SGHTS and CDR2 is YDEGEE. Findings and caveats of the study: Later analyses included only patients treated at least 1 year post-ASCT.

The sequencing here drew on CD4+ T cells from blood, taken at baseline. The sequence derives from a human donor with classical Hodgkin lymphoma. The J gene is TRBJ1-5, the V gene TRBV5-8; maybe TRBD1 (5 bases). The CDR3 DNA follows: TGTGCCAGCAGCGAACAGCAGGGATGGTATAGCAATCAGCCCCAGCATTTT. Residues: CASSEQQGWYSNQPQHF. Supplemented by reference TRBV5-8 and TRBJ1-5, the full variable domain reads EAGVTQSPTHLIKTRGQQATLRCSPISGHTSVYWYQQALGLGLQFLLWYDEGEERNRGNFPPRFSGRQFPNYSSELNVNALELEDSALYLCASSEQQGWYSNQPQHFGDGTRLSIL.